This TCR beta chain was recovered during a study of cytomegalovirus exposure and HLA in healthy donors. Overall study context: Earlier, almost 120 million unique TCR beta sequences were recovered from roughly 200 million T cells by an analysis.

This PCR relied on a set of 60 Vbeta primers and 13 Jbeta primers. Some clones are missing from TCRdb's copy, which holds only in-frame ones; the method was immunoSEQ multiplex PCR. The sample shows around 130,000 clones, 75% to 85% of them seen only once. A word on this clone: The antigen remains undetermined.

The study's findings and limits: One variant, a missense change in DCLRE1C, was linked in a later analysis to TCR beta V- and J-gene trimming.

Sequencing used PBMCs. This clonotype was sampled from a middle-aged man in good health and CMV-seronegative.

The CDR3 DNA reads TGTGCCAGCAGCTTACCTACGACAGGGAAGGGCTCTGGAAACACCATATATTTT. Protein product: CASSLPTTGKGSGNTIYF. The chain employs TRBV7-8 and TRBJ1-3; TRBD1 matches at 7 bases. The V and J ends lost 2 bases and 0 bases, in that order; junction bases with no gene match: 10. The length of the CDR3 is 18 residues. Germline CDR1 reads SGHVS; CDR2 reads FQNEAQ.